This T cell receptor beta chain comes out of a study of cytomegalovirus exposure and HLA in healthy donors. Study-level points and caveats: It was 160 or so TCR beta chains that were listed as cytomegalovirus-associated. The study had only CMV serostatus as immune exposure information. It was assumed in the presence/absence analyses that sequencing depth was roughly uniform across donors.

Turning to this clone: Its antigen remains unidentified.

PCR was performed using 60 Vbeta and 13 Jbeta primers. Using immunoSEQ multiplex PCR, the repertoire was profiled, and TCRdb retains in-frame clones only, with some absent. This table holds 65,000 to 95,000 clones, approximately 80% found once. CDR1 and CDR2 from the germline V gene are MNHEY and SMNVEV (reference sequence). The CDR3 loop spans 15 amino acids. J gave up 2 bases and V 9 bases, and 11 bases lay outside the gene matches. Sequenced material: PBMCs. The chain has TRBV27 and TRBJ1-1, with TRBD1 matching over 8 bases. The source is a human donor in good health. For the CDR3, the DNA is TGTGCCAGTATGAGGGCAGGGGGCTATAACACTGAAGCTTTCTTT. Its protein product is CASMRAGGYNTEAFF.